This TCR beta chain appears in the sequencing data of a study of tumor-infiltrating lymphocytes in primary liver carcinoma. General observations from the study: Tumor-adjacent and tumor-blood pairs shared less of their repertoires than tumor region pairs shared. Significantly greater top-250-clone fractions characterized tumors relative to blood (p = 0.039).

Germline CDR1 DFQATT, CDR2 SNEGSKA (reference sequence). This CDR3 contains 13 residues. Trimming removed 8 bases at V and 0 bases at J, with 11 bases between. Details on this clonotype: Its antigen is still unknown.

Co-extraction of RNA and DNA was performed on roughly 20-33 mg of unsorted bulk tissue. Chronic HBV infection, which was untreated, was present in the patients. The researchers produced TCR beta cDNA from 500 to 550 ng total RNA with a constant-region primer. Each TCR beta library was derived from three nested multiplex PCR rounds that employed slightly modified ARM-PCR. PCR rounds one and two used TRBV1-TRBV30 forward primers with a C-beta reverse primer for about 9 cycles each. TCRdb ran MiXCR on the multiplex PCR reads and lists one entry per CDR3 protein. The table lists tens of thousands of distinct CDR3 sequences, around 64% of them singletons.

The receptor comes from a man aged 35-49 years with primary liver carcinoma and hepatitis B virus infection. The sample comprised liver tumor tissue from sampling region 2. Noted subset: tumor region T2, inferior pole. This chain links TRBV20-1 with TRBJ2-4; no clear D. This chain's CDR3 is CSRFQVAKNIQYF. The CDR3 DNA reads TGCAGTCGATTCCAGGTAGCCAAAAACATTCAGTACTTC.